The clone carrying this T cell receptor (beta chain) appeared a few times. Its antigen remains unknown. The data derive from a study of T cell responses to AZD1222 COVID-19 vaccine. Whole-study findings and limits: Females made up more of the donors, who were largely white British, and clonal diversity may have come out too low.

Clones were sequenced by immunoSEQ multiplex PCR, and TCRdb holds only the in-frame ones, with some missing. The sample holds 180,000 or so clones; approximately 93% are singletons and the top ten take 3% to 5%. Germline V gene lookup returns CDR1 SEHNR and CDR2 FQNEAQ (reference sequence). Trimming pared 7 bases from V and 3 bases from J, leaving 13 bases between. This CDR3 spans 13 amino acids. The TCR comes from an adult in good health. This rearrangement joins TRBV7-9 to TRBJ2-7; the D gene is possibly TRBD2 (6 bases). The starting material was peripheral blood, obtained on day 0 of AZD1222 vaccination. For the CDR3, the DNA is TGTGCCAGCACACGGGGGTTAGACTACGAGCAGTACTTC. Translation: CASTRGLDYEQYF.